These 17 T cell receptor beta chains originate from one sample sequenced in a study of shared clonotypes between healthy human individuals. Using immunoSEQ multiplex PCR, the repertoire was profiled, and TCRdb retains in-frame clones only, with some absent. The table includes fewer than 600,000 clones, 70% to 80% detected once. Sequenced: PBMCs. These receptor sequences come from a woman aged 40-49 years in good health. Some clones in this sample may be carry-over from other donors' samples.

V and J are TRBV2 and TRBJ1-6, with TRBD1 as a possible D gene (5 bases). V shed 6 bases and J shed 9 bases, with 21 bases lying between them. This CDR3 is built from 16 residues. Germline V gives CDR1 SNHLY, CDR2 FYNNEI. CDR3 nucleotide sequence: TGTGCCAGCAGAGAGAGGACAACTATTCACGGTTCACCCCTCCACTTT. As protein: CASRERTTIHGSPLHF.

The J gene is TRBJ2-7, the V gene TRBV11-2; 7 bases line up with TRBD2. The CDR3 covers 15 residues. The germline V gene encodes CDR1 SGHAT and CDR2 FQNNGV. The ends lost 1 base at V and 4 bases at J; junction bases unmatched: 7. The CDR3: CASSLAIAGLYEQYF. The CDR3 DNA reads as TGTGCCAGCAGCTTAGCGATAGCGGGTTTATACGAGCAGTACTTC.

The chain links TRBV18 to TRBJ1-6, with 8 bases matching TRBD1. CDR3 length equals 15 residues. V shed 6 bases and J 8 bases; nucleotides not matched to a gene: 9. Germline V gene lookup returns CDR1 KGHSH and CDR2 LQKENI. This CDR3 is CASSRQGPLDSPLHF. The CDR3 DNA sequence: TGTGCCAGCTCCCGACAGGGGCCCTTGGATTCACCCCTCCACTTT. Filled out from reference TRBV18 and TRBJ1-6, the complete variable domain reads NAGVMQNPRHLVRRRGQEARLRCSPMKGHSHVYWYRQLPEEGLKFMVYLQKENIIDESGMPKERFSAEFPKEGPSILRIQQVVRGDSAAYFCASSRQGPLDSPLHFGNGTRLTVT.

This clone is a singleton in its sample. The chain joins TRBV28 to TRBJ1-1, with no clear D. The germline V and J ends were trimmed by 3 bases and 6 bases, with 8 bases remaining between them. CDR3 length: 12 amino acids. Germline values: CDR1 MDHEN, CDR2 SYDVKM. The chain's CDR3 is CASSFRRAEAFF. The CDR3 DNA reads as TGTGCCAGCAGTTTTCGGAGGGCTGAAGCTTTCTTT.

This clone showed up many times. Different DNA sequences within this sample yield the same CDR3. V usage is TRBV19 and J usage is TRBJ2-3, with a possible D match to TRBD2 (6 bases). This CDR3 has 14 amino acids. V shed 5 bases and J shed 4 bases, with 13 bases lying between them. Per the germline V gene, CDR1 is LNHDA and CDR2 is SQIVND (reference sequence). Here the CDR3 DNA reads TGTGCCAGTAGTGTGTGGGAGGCCCCAGATACGCAGTATTTT. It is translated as CASSVWEAPDTQYF.

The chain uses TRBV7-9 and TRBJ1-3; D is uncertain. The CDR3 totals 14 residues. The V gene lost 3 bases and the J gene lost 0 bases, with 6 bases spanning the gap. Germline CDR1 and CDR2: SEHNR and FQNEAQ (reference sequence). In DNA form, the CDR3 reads TGTGCCAGCAGCTTGAGTAACTCTGGAAACACCATATATTTT. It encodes CASSLSNSGNTIYF.

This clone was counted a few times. DNA for the CDR3: TGTGCCAGCAGGGAGGACAAATACACCTTC. The encoded protein is CASREDKYTF. The chain uses TRBV2 and TRBJ1-2, with D perhaps matching TRBD1 (5 bases). Germline V lookup: CDR1 SNHLY, CDR2 FYNNEI. CDR3 size: 10 residues. Trimming left V 6 bases short and J 11 bases short, with 10 bases between. Based on the CDR3 plus reference TRBV2 and TRBJ1-2, the full variable domain is EPEVTQTPSHQVTQMGQEVILRCVPISNHLYFYWYRQILGQKVEFLVSFYNNEISEKSEIFDDQFSVERPDGSNFTLKIRSTKLEDSAMYFCASREDKYTFGSGTRLTVV.

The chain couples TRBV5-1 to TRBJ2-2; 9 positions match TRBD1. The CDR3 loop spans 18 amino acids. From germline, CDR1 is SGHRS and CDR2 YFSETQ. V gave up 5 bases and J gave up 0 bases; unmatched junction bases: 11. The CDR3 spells CASSFPGQGFANTGELFF. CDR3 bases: TGCGCCAGCAGTTTTCCGGGACAGGGCTTCGCGAACACCGGGGAGCTGTTTTTT. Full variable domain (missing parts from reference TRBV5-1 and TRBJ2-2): KAGVTQTPRYLIKTRGQQVTLSCSPISGHRSVSWYQQTPGQGLQFLFEYFSETQRNKGNFPGRFSGRQFSNSRSEMNVSTLELGDSALYLCASSFPGQGFANTGELFFGEGSRLTVL.

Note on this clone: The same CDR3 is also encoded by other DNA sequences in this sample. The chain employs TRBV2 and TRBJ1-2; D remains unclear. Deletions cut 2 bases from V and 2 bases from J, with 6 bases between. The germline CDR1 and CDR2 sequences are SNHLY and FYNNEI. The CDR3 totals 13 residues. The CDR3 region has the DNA TGTGCCAGCAGTGAACAAGGAAACTATGGCTACACCTTC. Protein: CASSEQGNYGYTF.

The CDR3 DNA reads as TGTGCCAGCAGCCACCAGGGGGCTCCCATGTATGGCTACACCTTC. Protein sequence: CASSHQGAPMYGYTF. This chain connects TRBV7-2 to TRBJ1-2; the match to TRBD1 covers 8 bases. V shed 5 bases, J shed 5 bases, and the junction held 10 bases outside the gene matches. The germline CDR1 and CDR2 sequences are SGHTA and FQGNSA. The CDR3 consists of 15 residues.

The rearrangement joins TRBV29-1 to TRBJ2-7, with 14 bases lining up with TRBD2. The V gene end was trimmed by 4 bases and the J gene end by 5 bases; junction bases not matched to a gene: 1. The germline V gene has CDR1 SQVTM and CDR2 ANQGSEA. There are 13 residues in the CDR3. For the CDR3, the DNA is TGCAGCGTTGTGGGACTAGCGGGAGACGAGCAGTACTTC. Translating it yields CSVVGLAGDEQYF.

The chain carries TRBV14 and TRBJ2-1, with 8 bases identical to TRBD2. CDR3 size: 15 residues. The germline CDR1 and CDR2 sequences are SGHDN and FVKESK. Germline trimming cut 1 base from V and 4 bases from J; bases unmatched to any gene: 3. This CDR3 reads CASSQVAGGYNEQFF. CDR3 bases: TGTGCCAGCAGCCAAGTTGCGGGGGGATACAATGAGCAGTTCTTC.

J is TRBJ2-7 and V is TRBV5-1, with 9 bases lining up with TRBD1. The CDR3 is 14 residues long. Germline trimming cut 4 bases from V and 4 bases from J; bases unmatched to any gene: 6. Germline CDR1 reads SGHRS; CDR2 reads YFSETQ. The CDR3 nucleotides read TGCGCCAGCAGCCCGACAGGGGGGGGGTACGAGCAGTACTTC. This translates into CASSPTGGGYEQYF.

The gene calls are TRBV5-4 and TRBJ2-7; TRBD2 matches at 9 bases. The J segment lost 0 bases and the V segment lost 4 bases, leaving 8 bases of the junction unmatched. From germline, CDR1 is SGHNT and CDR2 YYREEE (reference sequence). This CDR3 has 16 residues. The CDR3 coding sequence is TGTGCCAGCAGCCCGGGAGCGGGAGGACACTCCTACGAGCAGTACTTC. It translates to CASSPGAGGHSYEQYF.

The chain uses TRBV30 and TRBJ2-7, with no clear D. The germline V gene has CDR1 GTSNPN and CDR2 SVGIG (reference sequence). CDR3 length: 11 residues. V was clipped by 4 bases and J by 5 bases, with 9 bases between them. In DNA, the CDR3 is TGTGCCTGGAATAGGGCGCACGAGCAGTACTTC. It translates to CAWNRAHEQYF.

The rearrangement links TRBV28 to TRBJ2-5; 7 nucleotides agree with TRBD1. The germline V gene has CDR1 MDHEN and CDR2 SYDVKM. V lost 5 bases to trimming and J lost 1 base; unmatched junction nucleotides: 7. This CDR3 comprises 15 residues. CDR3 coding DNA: TGTGCCAGCAGTCCGACAGGGAGACTCCAAGAGACCCAGTACTTC. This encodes CASSPTGRLQETQYF.

The CDR3 coding sequence is TGTGCCAGCAGTTATCGACAGCCTGCCTTCTCCTATAATTCACCCCTCCACTTT. Its translation is CASSYRQPAFSYNSPLHF. This chain joins TRBV27 and TRBJ1-6; weak D call: TRBD1 (5 bases). With 4 bases removed from V and 0 bases from J, the gap between germline ends came to 16 bases. The CDR3 spans 18 residues. In germline, CDR1 is MNHEY, CDR2 SMNVEV (reference sequence).